This T cell receptor (beta chain) derives from a study of T cell repertoires in cytomegalovirus infection. Study-level information: Indicated by public TCR beta signatures were CMV infection and matching HLA type. Notes on the study in general: Public TCR beta family frequency separated CMV-and-HLA carriers, including in an independent cohort.

A single record per CDR3 protein comes from TCRdb applying MiXCR to the reads. This sample has some 940,000 distinct CDR3 sequences, with about a third found just once. The germline CDR1 and CDR2 sequences are SGHTA and FQGNSA. The CDR3 covers 11 residues. Trimming took 1 base from V and 13 from J, leaving 11 bases between them. There are many counts of this clonotype. The target antigen is unknown. V gene TRBV7-2 combines with J gene TRBJ2-7; D not certain. This receptor was taken from a human donor in good health (CMV status not recorded). Some clones in this sample may be carry-over from other donors' samples. Sequencing used cultured CD8+ T cells from PBMCs, obtained from culture after CMV antigen stimulation. The CDR3 spells CASSLGTELYF. Written as DNA, the CDR3 is TGTGCCAGCAGCTTAGGGACCGAGCTTTACTTC. Full variable domain (outside the CDR3, taken from reference TRBV7-2 and TRBJ2-7): GAGVSQSPSNKVTEKGKDVELRCDPISGHTALYWYRQSLGQGLEFLIYFQGNSAPDKSGLPSDRFSAERTGGSVSTLTIQRTQQEDSAVYLCASSLGTELYFGPGTRLTVT.